Listed here are 31 T cell receptor beta chains from one sample, sequenced in a study of breast tumors, draining lymph nodes, adjacent tissues. TCRdb itself ran the multiplex PCR reads through MiXCR, one entry per CDR3 protein. The sample holds roughly 17,000 distinct CDR3 sequences; 43% are singletons and the top ten take under 25%. The specimen was breast tumor tissue. These TCRs come from a female donor with breast cancer. Some clones in this sample may be carry-over from other donors' samples.

This clonotype was recorded at least ten times. The CDR3 coding sequence is TGTGCCAGCAGCCCCACCCGGATCACTAATTTGATCACCGGGGAGCTGTTTTTT. The encoded protein is CASSPTRITNLITGELFF. The J gene is TRBJ2-2, the V gene TRBV7-8; D gene uncertain. This CDR3 contains 18 residues. Per the germline V gene, CDR1 is SGHVS and CDR2 is FQNEAQ. The V and J ends lost 5 bases and 4 bases respectively, with 23 bases between them.

This clonotype was counted at least ten times. CDR3 sequence: CASRNGREINNEQFF. The CDR3 DNA reads as TGTGCCAGCAGAAACGGCCGGGAAATCAACAATGAGCAGTTCTTC. J is TRBJ2-1 and V is TRBV12-3 or TRBV12-4; TRBD2 might be the D (5 bases). Trimming took 6 bases from V and 5 from J, leaving 17 bases between them. The CDR3 sequence is 15 residues long.

This clonotype was detected ten times or more. CDR3 residues: CATAITENTEAFF. DNA for the CDR3: TGTGCCACCGCAATCACAGAAAACACTGAAGCTTTCTTT. The V call is TRBV15, the J call TRBJ1-1, with D uncertain. V dropped 8 bases and J dropped 2 bases, with 12 bases sitting between them. This CDR3 spans 13 amino acids. Germline V lookup: CDR1 LNHNV, CDR2 YYDKDF (reference sequence).

This clonotype was seen many times. Just one base apart from a much larger clone, this may be a read error. This chain uses TRBV6-5 with TRBJ2-1; no reliable D call. Germline loops: CDR1 MNHEY, CDR2 SVGAGI. Deletions cut 5 bases from V and 10 bases from J, with 9 bases between. CDR3 length: 11 residues. The CDR3 sequence is CASSRLSEQFF. As DNA, the CDR3 is TGTGCCAGCAGTCGCCTGAGCGAGCAGTTCTTC.

This clonotype was seen ten or more times. The chain combines TRBV5-5 with TRBJ2-7; 8 positions match TRBD2. CDR3 size: 15 residues. V trimming: 0 bases; J trimming: 6 bases; junction bases outside the gene matches: 8. Germline CDR1 and CDR2: SGHKS and YYEKEE (reference sequence). The CDR3 loop reads CASSLGLAGLVEQYF. The DNA for the CDR3 is TGTGCCAGCAGCTTGGGGCTAGCGGGCCTCGTCGAGCAGTACTTC.

The chain joins TRBV7-8 to TRBJ1-3; D is uncertain. V shed 6 bases and J shed 0 bases, with 12 bases lying between them. The CDR3 loop spans 15 amino acids. Germline V CDR1 and CDR2: SGHVS, FQNEAQ. The CDR3 DNA reads as TGTGCCAGCAGGCTTAGTACCATCTCTGGAAACACCATATATTTT. This encodes CASRLSTISGNTIYF.

This clonotype has a count of ten or more. The chain links TRBV20-1 to TRBJ2-5; 9 bases align to TRBD1. The germline gives CDR1 DFQATT, CDR2 SNEGSKA (reference sequence). CDR3 size: 14 residues. Trimming cost V 6 bases and J 4 bases; bases outside gene matches: 9. Here the CDR3 DNA reads TGCAGTGCACGACAGGGGGGTTTTGGAGAGACCCAGTACTTC. It specifies CSARQGGFGETQYF.

This clonotype appeared many times. The V call is TRBV18, the J call TRBJ1-2, with D unresolved. The CDR3 totals 12 residues. V was shortened by 3 bases and J by 9 bases, with 11 bases between the two germline ends. Germline-derived CDR1 and CDR2 are KGHSH and LQKENI. The CDR3 spells CASSPGGNRYTF. The CDR3 DNA follows: TGTGCCAGCTCACCGGGAGGGAATCGCTACACCTTC.

Worth noting for this clonotype: Because the CDR3 is missing its conserved closing phenylalanine or tryptophan, this is likely a read error. The chain is built from TRBV7-2 and TRBJ2-7, with D possibly matching TRBD2 (6 bases). The V end was cut by 1 base, the J end by 6 bases, with 13 bases between. Germline CDR1 and CDR2: SGHTA and FQGNSA. The CDR3 loop spans 14 amino acids. The DNA of the CDR3 is TGTGCCAGCAGCTTAGGTGGGGGGTCAGGCGAGCAGTACCTC. Translation gives CASSLGGGSGEQYL.

This clonotype was seen repeatedly, ten times or more. In DNA form, the CDR3 reads TGCAGTGCTAGAGCTCCAGCGGGAGGACATACGCAGTATTTT. This encodes CSARAPAGGHTQYF. The chain has TRBV20-1 and TRBJ2-3; 9 bases agree with TRBD2. V lost 1 base and J lost 7; bases outside the gene matches: 6. CDR1 DFQATT and CDR2 SNEGSKA come from the germline V gene (reference sequence). The CDR3 totals 14 residues.

This clonotype occurred many times. This rearrangement joins TRBV6-2 or TRBV6-3 to TRBJ2-2, with 15 bases lining up with TRBD2. The germline gives CDR1 MNHEY, CDR2 SVGEGT. The CDR3 contains 20 residues. V was pared by 5 bases and J by 4 bases, with 14 bases of the junction left unmatched. CDR3 sequence: CASSHRTNRGLAGGTGELFF. CDR3 coding DNA: TGTGCCAGCAGTCACCGAACGAACCGGGGACTAGCGGGAGGCACCGGGGAGCTGTTTTTT.

This clonotype was seen ten or more times. CDR3 amino acids: CASSGGTSGRRDPLDEQFF. CDR3 coding DNA: TGTGCCAGCAGTGGAGGGACTAGCGGGAGGCGGGACCCATTGGATGAGCAGTTCTTC. This rearrangement joins TRBV2 to TRBJ2-1; TRBD2 matches at 15 bases. CDR3 length: 19 amino acids. V lost 4 bases, J lost 8 bases, and 15 bases stayed unmatched. Germline lookup yields CDR1 SNHLY and CDR2 FYNNEI.

This clonotype was observed at least ten times. The DNA of the CDR3 is TGTGCCTGGAGTATTCAGGGGGGTAACTATGGCTACACCTTC. It translates to CAWSIQGGNYGYTF. The chain carries TRBV30 and TRBJ1-2; 7 bases map to TRBD1. CDR3 length equals 14 residues. The J segment lost 1 base and the V segment lost 2 bases, leaving 4 bases of the junction unmatched. The germline V gene has CDR1 GTSNPN and CDR2 SVGIG (reference sequence). Filled out from reference TRBV30 and TRBJ1-2, the complete variable domain reads SQTIHQWPATLVQPVGSPLSLECTVEGTSNPNLYWYRQAAGRGLQLLFYSVGIGQISSEVPQNLSASRPQDRQFILSSKKLLLSDSGFYLCAWSIQGGNYGYTFGSGTRLTVV.

Relative to its sample, this clonotype is medium-sized. The chain employs TRBV4-1 and TRBJ1-2; maybe TRBD1 (5 bases). The CDR3 has 13 residues. Germline CDR1 is MGHRA and CDR2 is YSYEKL. Trimming took 7 bases from V and 4 from J, leaving 13 bases between them. CDR3 coding DNA: TGCGCCAGCAAGGAGGGGACCATCTATGGCTACACCTTC. Its protein is CASKEGTIYGYTF.

This chain joins TRBV5-8 and TRBJ1-2; D gene uncertain. With 0 bases removed from V and 0 bases from J, the gap between germline ends came to 9 bases. Germline V CDR1 and CDR2: SGHTS, YDEGEE. The CDR3 spans 15 residues. As DNA, the CDR3 is TGTGCCAGCAGCTTGGTTTCGGCCGCTAACTATGGCTACACCTTC. Translating it yields CASSLVSAANYGYTF.

A few counts support this clonotype. The V call is TRBV6-1, the J call TRBJ1-1; unclear D gene. Germline assignment: CDR1 MNHNS and CDR2 SASEGT. With 8 bases removed from V and 1 base from J, the gap between germline ends came to 8 bases. This CDR3 region has 12 residues. For the CDR3, the DNA is TGTGCCAGCGTGGGCGAGAACACTGAAGCTTTCTTT. As protein: CASVGENTEAFF.

This chain links TRBV7-9 with TRBJ2-3; 7 bases line up with TRBD2. This CDR3 has 15 residues. Germline-derived CDR1 and CDR2 are SEHNR and FQNEAQ (reference sequence). The J segment lost 0 bases and the V segment lost 3 bases, leaving 3 bases of the junction unmatched. For the CDR3, the DNA is TGTGCCAGCAGCTTCGGGGGGTACAGCACAGATACGCAGTATTTT. This codes for CASSFGGYSTDTQYF.

The J gene is TRBJ1-5, the V gene TRBV2; TRBD1 agrees at 7 bases. This CDR3 comprises 15 residues. The trim removed 3 bases at V and 4 bases at J, leaving 6 bases unmatched. Germline values: CDR1 SNHLY, CDR2 FYNNEI. CDR3 region: CASSDSGTVNQPQHF. In DNA, the CDR3 is TGTGCCAGCAGTGACTCGGGGACAGTTAATCAGCCCCAGCATTTT.

This clonotype was detected many times. Given a much more abundant clone one base away, this may be a read error. The V and J genes are TRBV12-3 or TRBV12-4 and TRBJ2-7; 8 bases map to TRBD1. This CDR3 has 17 amino acids. V was clipped by 3 bases and J by 0 bases; unmatched bases: 10. The CDR3 DNA sequence: TGTGCCAGCAGTTTCGTCGTAGGGACAGGTAGCTCCTACGAGCAGTACTTC. Its protein is CASSFVVGTGSSYEQYF.

V usage is TRBV12-3 or TRBV12-4 and J usage is TRBJ2-7; 10 bases agree with TRBD2. CDR3 size: 15 residues. J lost 2 bases, V lost 6 bases, and 7 bases had no gene match. The CDR3 DNA sequence: TGTGCCAGCAGCGGGGGACTAGCGATGACCTACGAGCAGTACTTC. Translation: CASSGGLAMTYEQYF.

This clonotype was observed many times. This may stem from a read error, because a much larger clone lies one nucleotide away. The CDR3 sequence: CVSSLGDYGYTF. In DNA form, the CDR3 reads TGTGTCAGCAGCTTAGGGGACTATGGCTACACCTTC. The chain couples TRBV7-9 to TRBJ1-2; D perhaps matches TRBD1 (5 bases). The germline V gene has CDR1 SEHNR and CDR2 FQNEAQ (reference sequence). The CDR3 runs 12 residues. Filled out from reference TRBV7-9 and TRBJ1-2, the complete variable domain reads DTGVSQNPRHKITKRGQNVTFRCDPISEHNRLYWYRQTLGQGPEFLTYFQNEAQLEKSRLLSDRFSAERPKGSFSTLEIQRTEQGDSAMYLCVSSLGDYGYTFGSGTRLTVV.

There are many counts of this clonotype. This chain joins TRBV7-9 and TRBJ2-1, with D perhaps matching TRBD2 (5 bases). The CDR3 is 14 residues long. V was trimmed by 2 bases and J by 6 bases, leaving 11 bases between them. CDR1 and CDR2 (germline): SEHNR, FQNEAQ (reference sequence). This chain's CDR3 is CASSLRGLGNEQFF. The CDR3 bases are TGTGCCAGCAGCTTACGGGGTCTGGGCAATGAGCAGTTCTTC.

The chain couples TRBV9 to TRBJ2-3; TRBD2 aligns across 12 bases. With 3 bases clipped from V and 3 bases from J, the junction kept 11 bases outside the gene matches. CDR1 and CDR2 from the germline V gene are SGDLS and YYNGEE. The CDR3 contains 18 residues. In nucleotides, the CDR3 is TGTGCCAGCAGCGGGGTTCTAGCGGGAGGGATACTTACAGATACGCAGTATTTT. Its translation: CASSGVLAGGILTDTQYF.

There are many counts of this clonotype. The rearrangement joins TRBV19 to TRBJ1-5; TRBD1 matches 10 bases. Germline loops: CDR1 LNHDA, CDR2 SQIVND (reference sequence). The CDR3 contains 15 residues. V lost 6 bases, J lost 7 bases, and 9 bases stayed unmatched. The CDR3: CASSKDRGRWQPQHF. The CDR3 DNA reads as TGTGCCAGTAGCAAGGACAGGGGGAGATGGCAGCCCCAGCATTTT. The full variable domain, completed using reference TRBV19 and TRBJ1-5, is DGGITQSPKYLFRKEGQNVTLSCEQNLNHDAMYWYRQDPGQGLRLIYYSQIVNDFQKGDIAEGYSVSREKKESFPLTVTSAQKNPTAFYLCASSKDRGRWQPQHFGDGTRLSIL.

This clonotype occurred many times. The chain recombines TRBV12-3 or TRBV12-4 with TRBJ2-1; 9 bases are a match to TRBD2. With V trimmed by 2 bases and J by 8 bases, 4 bases remained unmatched. The CDR3 is 14 amino acids. The chain's CDR3 is CASSLSGRMYEQFF. In DNA form, the CDR3 reads TGTGCCAGCAGTTTAAGCGGGAGGATGTATGAGCAGTTCTTC.

This clonotype was counted many times. The chain couples TRBV6-1 to TRBJ1-2, with D perhaps matching TRBD1 (5 bases). Germline V gene data show CDR1 as MNHNS and CDR2 as SASEGT. The CDR3 sequence is 11 residues long. V was clipped by 6 bases and J by 6 bases, with 8 bases between them. For the CDR3, the DNA is TGTGCCAGCAGGGCAGGGAATGGCTACACCTTC. Residues: CASRAGNGYTF.

This clonotype is medium-sized (0.01 to 0.1%) within its sample. The chain has TRBV7-2 and TRBJ1-2; the match to TRBD1 covers 7 bases. The CDR3 consists of 14 residues. V dropped 5 bases and J dropped 8; count of bases not matched to a gene: 11. The germline gives CDR1 SGHTA, CDR2 FQGNSA. This CDR3 is CASSPTGVGFGYTF. The CDR3 region has the DNA TGTGCCAGCAGCCCCACAGGGGTAGGGTTCGGCTACACCTTC.

This clonotype is categorized as medium-sized. The V and J genes are TRBV7-9 and TRBJ2-6, with TRBD2 as a possible D gene (5 bases). The V end was cut by 0 bases, the J end by 8 bases, with 5 bases between. CDR1 is SEHNR and CDR2 is FQNEAQ in the germline V gene (reference sequence). The CDR3 consists of 13 residues. CDR3 nucleotide sequence: TGTGCCAGCAGCTTAGCCGGGACCAACGTCCTGACTTTC. Protein product: CASSLAGTNVLTF.

The genes are TRBV5-6 and TRBJ1-2; TRBD1 agrees at 9 bases. Germline V CDR1 and CDR2: SGHDT, YYEEEE. This CDR3 spans 16 amino acids. With 4 bases clipped from V and 8 bases from J, the junction kept 15 bases outside the gene matches. Here the CDR3 DNA reads TGTGCCAGCAGCACAACGGGACAGGGACTTGGCCTAGGCTACACCTTC. This gives the protein CASSTTGQGLGLGYTF.

A note on this clonotype: A read error is likely, as this CDR3 ends without the conserved phenylalanine or tryptophan. The chain carries TRBV6-5 and TRBJ2-1, with D possibly being TRBD2 (5 bases). The CDR3 totals 17 residues. The V gene's germline CDR1 is MNHEY and CDR2 SVGAGI. The V gene lost 6 bases and the J gene lost 0 bases, with 18 bases spanning the gap. CDR3 loop: CASSDNSVLSSYNEQFR. DNA for the CDR3: TGTGCCAGCAGCGATAATAGCGTCCTGAGCTCCTACAATGAGCAGTTCAGA.

This clonotype was observed many times. The V call is TRBV27, the J call TRBJ2-7; no clear D gene. Germline V lookup: CDR1 MNHEY, CDR2 SMNVEV (reference sequence). The CDR3 is made up of 13 amino acids. The V gene lost 5 bases and the J gene lost 4 bases, with 12 bases spanning the gap. CDR3 loop: CASSDDITYEQYF. CDR3 nucleotides: TGTGCCAGCAGTGACGACATTACATACGAGCAGTACTTC.